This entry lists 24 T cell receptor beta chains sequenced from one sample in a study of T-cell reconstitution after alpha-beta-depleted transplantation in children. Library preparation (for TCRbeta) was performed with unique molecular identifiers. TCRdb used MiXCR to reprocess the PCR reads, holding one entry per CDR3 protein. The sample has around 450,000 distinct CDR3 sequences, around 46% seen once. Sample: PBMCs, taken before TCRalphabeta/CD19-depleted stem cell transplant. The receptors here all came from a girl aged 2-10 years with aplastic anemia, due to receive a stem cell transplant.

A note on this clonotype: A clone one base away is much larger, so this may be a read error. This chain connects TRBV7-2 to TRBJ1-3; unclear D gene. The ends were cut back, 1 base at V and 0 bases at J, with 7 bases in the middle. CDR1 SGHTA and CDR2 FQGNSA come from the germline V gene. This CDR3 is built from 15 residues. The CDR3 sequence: CASSLEASSGNTIYF. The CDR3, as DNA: TGTGCCAGCAGCTTAGAGGCCAGCTCTGGAAACACCATATATTTT.

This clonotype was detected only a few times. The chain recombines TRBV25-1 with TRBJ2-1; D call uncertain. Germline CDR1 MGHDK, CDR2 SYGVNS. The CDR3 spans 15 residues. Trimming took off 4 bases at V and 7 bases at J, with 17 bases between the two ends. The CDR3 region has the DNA TGTGCCAGCAGTGTAGGTAGCCTAGAGGTGAATGAGCAGTTCTTC. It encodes CASSVGSLEVNEQFF.

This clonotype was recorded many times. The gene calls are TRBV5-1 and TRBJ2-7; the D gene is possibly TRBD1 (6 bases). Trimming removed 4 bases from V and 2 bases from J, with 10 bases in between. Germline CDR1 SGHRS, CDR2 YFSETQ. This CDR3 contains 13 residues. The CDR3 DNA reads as TGCGCCAGCAGCACTGGACAGACCTACGAGCAGTACTTC. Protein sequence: CASSTGQTYEQYF.

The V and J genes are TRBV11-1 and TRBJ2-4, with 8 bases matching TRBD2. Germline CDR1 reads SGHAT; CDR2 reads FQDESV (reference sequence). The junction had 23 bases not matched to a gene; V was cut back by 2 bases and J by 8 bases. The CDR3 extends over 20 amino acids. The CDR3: CASSLPEPASSSGREYIQYF. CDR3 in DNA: TGTGCCAGCAGCTTACCCGAACCGGCCTCTTCGTCCGGGAGGGAGTACATTCAGTACTTC.

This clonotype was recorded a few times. DNA for the CDR3: TGCGCCAGCAGCTTGGCGGGCGCGGGACTAGCCAGTAATGAGCAGTTCTTC. Translated, it gives CASSLAGAGLASNEQFF. The rearrangement links TRBV5-1 to TRBJ2-1; 9 nucleotides match TRBD2. The CDR3 totals 17 residues. V lost 0 bases, J lost 7 bases, and 11 bases stayed unmatched. From germline, CDR1 is SGHRS and CDR2 YFSETQ.

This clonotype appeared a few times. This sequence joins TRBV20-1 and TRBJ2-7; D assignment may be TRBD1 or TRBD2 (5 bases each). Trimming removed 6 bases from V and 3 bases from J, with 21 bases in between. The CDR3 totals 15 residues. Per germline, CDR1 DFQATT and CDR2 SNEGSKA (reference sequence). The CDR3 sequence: CSATPAVRDRYEQYF. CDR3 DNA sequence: TGCAGTGCCACGCCCGCAGTCAGGGACCGCTACGAGCAGTACTTC.

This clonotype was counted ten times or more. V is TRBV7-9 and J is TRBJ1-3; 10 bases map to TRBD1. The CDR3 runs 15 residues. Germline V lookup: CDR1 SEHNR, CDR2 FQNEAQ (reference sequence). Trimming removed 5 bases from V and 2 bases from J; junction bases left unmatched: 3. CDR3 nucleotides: TGTGCCAGCAGCCGACAGGGGGCTGCTGGAAACACCATATATTTT. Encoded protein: CASSRQGAAGNTIYF.

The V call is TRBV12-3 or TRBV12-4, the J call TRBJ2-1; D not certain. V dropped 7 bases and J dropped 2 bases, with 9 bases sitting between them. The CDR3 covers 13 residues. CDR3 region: CASIPGTYNEQFF. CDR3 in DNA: TGTGCCAGCATCCCGGGCACCTACAATGAGCAGTTCTTC.

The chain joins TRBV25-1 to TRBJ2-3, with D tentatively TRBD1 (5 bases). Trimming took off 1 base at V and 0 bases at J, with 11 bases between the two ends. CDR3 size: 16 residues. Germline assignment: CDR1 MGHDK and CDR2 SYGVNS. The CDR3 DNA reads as TGTGCCAGCAGTGAATTGCGGACAACTAGCACAGATACGCAGTATTTT. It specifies CASSELRTTSTDTQYF.

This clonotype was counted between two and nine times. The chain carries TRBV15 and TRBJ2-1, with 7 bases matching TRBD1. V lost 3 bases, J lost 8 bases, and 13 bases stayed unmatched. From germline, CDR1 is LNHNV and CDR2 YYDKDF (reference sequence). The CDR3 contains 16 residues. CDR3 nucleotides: TGTGCCACCAGCAGCAACCGACAGGGATATCGGCATGAGCAGTTCTTC. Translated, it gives CATSSNRQGYRHEQFF. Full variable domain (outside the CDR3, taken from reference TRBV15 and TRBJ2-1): DAMVIQNPRYQVTQFGKPVTLSCSQTLNHNVMYWYQQKSSQAPKLLFHYYDKDFNNEADTPDNFQSRRPNTSFCFLDIRSPGLGDTAMYLCATSSNRQGYRHEQFFGPGTRLTVL.

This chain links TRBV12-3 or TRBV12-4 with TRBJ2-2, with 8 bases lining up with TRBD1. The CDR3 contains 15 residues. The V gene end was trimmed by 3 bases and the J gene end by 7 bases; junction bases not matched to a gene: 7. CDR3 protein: CASSFTQGAGGELFF. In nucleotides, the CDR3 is TGTGCCAGCAGTTTCACCCAGGGGGCAGGCGGGGAGCTGTTTTTT.

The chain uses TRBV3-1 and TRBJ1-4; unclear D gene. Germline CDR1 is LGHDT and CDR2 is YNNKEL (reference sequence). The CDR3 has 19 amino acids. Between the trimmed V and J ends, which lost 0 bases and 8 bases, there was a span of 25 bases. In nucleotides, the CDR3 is TGTGCCAGCAGCCAAGACACCGGTCCCATCGCTTTCGGAGGCGAAAAACTGTTTTTT. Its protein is CASSQDTGPIAFGGEKLFF.

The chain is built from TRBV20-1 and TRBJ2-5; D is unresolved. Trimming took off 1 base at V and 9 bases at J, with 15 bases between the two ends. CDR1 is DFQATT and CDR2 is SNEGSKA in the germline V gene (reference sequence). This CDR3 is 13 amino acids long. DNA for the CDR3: TGCAGTGCTAGAGTGGAAACAGTGTCGGCCCAGTACTTC. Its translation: CSARVETVSAQYF.

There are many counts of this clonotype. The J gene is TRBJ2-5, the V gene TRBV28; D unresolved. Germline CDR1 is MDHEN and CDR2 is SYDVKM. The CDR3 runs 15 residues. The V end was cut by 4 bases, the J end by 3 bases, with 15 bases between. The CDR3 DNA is TGTGCCAGCAGTTCATACTTAGAGGTTGAAGAGACCCAGTACTTC. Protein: CASSSYLEVEETQYF.

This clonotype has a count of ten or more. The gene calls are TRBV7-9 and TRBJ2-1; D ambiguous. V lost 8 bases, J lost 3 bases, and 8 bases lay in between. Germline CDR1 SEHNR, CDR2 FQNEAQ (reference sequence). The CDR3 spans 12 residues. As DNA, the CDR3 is TGTGCCAGCCGTCCCCACTACAATGAGCAGTTCTTC. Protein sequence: CASRPHYNEQFF.

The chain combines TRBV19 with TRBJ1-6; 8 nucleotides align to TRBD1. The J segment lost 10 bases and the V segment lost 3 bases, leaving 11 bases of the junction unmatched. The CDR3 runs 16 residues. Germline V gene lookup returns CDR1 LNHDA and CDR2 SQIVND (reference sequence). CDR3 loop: CASSMADAGGRSPLHF. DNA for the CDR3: TGTGCCAGTAGTATGGCCGACGCAGGGGGCAGATCACCCCTCCACTTT.

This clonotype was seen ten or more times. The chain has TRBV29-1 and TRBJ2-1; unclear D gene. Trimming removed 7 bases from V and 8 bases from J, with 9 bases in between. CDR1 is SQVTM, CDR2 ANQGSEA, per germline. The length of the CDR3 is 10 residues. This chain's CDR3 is CSGSRDEQFF. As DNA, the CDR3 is TGCAGCGGGTCTCGTGATGAGCAGTTCTTC.

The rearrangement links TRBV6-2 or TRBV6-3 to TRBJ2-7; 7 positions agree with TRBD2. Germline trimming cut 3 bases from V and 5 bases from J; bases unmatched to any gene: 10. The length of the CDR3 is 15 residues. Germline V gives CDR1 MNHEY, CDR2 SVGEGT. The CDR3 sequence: CASSYSRENRDEQYF. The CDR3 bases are TGTGCCAGCAGTTATTCGCGGGAGAATCGGGACGAGCAGTACTTC.

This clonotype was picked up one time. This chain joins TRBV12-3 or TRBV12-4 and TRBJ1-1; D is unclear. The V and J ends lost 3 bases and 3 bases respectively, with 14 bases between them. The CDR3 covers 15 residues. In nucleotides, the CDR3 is TGTGCCAGCAGTTTGATCCTGGGGAGGGACACTGAAGCTTTCTTT. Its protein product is CASSLILGRDTEAFF.

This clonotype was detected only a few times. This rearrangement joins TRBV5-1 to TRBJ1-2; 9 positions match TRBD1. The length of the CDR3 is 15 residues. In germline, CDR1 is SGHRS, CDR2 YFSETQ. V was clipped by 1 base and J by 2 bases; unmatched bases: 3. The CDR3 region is CASSLPGQGNYGYTF. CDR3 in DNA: TGCGCCAGCAGCTTGCCCGGACAGGGGAACTATGGCTACACCTTC.

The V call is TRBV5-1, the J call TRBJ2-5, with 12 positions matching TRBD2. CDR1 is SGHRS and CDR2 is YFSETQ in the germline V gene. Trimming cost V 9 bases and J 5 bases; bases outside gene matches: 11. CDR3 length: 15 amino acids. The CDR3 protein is CAIVTSGGPRETQYF. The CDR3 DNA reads TGCGCCATCGTTACTAGCGGGGGGCCGAGGGAGACCCAGTACTTC. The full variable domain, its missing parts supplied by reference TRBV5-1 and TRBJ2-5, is KAGVTQTPRYLIKTRGQQVTLSCSPISGHRSVSWYQQTPGQGLQFLFEYFSETQRNKGNFPGRFSGRQFSNSRSEMNVSTLELGDSALYLCAIVTSGGPRETQYFGPGTRLLVL.

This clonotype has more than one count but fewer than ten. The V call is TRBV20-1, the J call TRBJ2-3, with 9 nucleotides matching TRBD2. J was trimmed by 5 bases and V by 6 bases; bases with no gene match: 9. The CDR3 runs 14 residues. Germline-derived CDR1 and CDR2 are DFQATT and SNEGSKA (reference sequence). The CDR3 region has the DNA TGCAGTGCGACGTTAGCGGGAGTGGTAGATACGCAGTATTTT. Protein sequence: CSATLAGVVDTQYF.

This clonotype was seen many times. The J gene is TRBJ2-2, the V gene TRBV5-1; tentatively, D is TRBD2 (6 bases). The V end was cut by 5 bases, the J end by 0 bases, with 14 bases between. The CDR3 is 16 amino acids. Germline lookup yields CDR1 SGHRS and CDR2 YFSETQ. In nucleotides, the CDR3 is TGCGCCAGCAGTAATAAGCGGGCATCGAACACCGGGGAGCTGTTTTTT. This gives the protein CASSNKRASNTGELFF.

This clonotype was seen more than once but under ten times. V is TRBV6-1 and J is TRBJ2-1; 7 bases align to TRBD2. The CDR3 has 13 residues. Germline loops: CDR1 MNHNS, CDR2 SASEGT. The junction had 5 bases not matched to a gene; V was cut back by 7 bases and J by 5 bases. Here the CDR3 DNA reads TGTGCCAGCATGGGGGGGGGTCACAATGAGCAGTTCTTC. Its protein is CASMGGGHNEQFF.